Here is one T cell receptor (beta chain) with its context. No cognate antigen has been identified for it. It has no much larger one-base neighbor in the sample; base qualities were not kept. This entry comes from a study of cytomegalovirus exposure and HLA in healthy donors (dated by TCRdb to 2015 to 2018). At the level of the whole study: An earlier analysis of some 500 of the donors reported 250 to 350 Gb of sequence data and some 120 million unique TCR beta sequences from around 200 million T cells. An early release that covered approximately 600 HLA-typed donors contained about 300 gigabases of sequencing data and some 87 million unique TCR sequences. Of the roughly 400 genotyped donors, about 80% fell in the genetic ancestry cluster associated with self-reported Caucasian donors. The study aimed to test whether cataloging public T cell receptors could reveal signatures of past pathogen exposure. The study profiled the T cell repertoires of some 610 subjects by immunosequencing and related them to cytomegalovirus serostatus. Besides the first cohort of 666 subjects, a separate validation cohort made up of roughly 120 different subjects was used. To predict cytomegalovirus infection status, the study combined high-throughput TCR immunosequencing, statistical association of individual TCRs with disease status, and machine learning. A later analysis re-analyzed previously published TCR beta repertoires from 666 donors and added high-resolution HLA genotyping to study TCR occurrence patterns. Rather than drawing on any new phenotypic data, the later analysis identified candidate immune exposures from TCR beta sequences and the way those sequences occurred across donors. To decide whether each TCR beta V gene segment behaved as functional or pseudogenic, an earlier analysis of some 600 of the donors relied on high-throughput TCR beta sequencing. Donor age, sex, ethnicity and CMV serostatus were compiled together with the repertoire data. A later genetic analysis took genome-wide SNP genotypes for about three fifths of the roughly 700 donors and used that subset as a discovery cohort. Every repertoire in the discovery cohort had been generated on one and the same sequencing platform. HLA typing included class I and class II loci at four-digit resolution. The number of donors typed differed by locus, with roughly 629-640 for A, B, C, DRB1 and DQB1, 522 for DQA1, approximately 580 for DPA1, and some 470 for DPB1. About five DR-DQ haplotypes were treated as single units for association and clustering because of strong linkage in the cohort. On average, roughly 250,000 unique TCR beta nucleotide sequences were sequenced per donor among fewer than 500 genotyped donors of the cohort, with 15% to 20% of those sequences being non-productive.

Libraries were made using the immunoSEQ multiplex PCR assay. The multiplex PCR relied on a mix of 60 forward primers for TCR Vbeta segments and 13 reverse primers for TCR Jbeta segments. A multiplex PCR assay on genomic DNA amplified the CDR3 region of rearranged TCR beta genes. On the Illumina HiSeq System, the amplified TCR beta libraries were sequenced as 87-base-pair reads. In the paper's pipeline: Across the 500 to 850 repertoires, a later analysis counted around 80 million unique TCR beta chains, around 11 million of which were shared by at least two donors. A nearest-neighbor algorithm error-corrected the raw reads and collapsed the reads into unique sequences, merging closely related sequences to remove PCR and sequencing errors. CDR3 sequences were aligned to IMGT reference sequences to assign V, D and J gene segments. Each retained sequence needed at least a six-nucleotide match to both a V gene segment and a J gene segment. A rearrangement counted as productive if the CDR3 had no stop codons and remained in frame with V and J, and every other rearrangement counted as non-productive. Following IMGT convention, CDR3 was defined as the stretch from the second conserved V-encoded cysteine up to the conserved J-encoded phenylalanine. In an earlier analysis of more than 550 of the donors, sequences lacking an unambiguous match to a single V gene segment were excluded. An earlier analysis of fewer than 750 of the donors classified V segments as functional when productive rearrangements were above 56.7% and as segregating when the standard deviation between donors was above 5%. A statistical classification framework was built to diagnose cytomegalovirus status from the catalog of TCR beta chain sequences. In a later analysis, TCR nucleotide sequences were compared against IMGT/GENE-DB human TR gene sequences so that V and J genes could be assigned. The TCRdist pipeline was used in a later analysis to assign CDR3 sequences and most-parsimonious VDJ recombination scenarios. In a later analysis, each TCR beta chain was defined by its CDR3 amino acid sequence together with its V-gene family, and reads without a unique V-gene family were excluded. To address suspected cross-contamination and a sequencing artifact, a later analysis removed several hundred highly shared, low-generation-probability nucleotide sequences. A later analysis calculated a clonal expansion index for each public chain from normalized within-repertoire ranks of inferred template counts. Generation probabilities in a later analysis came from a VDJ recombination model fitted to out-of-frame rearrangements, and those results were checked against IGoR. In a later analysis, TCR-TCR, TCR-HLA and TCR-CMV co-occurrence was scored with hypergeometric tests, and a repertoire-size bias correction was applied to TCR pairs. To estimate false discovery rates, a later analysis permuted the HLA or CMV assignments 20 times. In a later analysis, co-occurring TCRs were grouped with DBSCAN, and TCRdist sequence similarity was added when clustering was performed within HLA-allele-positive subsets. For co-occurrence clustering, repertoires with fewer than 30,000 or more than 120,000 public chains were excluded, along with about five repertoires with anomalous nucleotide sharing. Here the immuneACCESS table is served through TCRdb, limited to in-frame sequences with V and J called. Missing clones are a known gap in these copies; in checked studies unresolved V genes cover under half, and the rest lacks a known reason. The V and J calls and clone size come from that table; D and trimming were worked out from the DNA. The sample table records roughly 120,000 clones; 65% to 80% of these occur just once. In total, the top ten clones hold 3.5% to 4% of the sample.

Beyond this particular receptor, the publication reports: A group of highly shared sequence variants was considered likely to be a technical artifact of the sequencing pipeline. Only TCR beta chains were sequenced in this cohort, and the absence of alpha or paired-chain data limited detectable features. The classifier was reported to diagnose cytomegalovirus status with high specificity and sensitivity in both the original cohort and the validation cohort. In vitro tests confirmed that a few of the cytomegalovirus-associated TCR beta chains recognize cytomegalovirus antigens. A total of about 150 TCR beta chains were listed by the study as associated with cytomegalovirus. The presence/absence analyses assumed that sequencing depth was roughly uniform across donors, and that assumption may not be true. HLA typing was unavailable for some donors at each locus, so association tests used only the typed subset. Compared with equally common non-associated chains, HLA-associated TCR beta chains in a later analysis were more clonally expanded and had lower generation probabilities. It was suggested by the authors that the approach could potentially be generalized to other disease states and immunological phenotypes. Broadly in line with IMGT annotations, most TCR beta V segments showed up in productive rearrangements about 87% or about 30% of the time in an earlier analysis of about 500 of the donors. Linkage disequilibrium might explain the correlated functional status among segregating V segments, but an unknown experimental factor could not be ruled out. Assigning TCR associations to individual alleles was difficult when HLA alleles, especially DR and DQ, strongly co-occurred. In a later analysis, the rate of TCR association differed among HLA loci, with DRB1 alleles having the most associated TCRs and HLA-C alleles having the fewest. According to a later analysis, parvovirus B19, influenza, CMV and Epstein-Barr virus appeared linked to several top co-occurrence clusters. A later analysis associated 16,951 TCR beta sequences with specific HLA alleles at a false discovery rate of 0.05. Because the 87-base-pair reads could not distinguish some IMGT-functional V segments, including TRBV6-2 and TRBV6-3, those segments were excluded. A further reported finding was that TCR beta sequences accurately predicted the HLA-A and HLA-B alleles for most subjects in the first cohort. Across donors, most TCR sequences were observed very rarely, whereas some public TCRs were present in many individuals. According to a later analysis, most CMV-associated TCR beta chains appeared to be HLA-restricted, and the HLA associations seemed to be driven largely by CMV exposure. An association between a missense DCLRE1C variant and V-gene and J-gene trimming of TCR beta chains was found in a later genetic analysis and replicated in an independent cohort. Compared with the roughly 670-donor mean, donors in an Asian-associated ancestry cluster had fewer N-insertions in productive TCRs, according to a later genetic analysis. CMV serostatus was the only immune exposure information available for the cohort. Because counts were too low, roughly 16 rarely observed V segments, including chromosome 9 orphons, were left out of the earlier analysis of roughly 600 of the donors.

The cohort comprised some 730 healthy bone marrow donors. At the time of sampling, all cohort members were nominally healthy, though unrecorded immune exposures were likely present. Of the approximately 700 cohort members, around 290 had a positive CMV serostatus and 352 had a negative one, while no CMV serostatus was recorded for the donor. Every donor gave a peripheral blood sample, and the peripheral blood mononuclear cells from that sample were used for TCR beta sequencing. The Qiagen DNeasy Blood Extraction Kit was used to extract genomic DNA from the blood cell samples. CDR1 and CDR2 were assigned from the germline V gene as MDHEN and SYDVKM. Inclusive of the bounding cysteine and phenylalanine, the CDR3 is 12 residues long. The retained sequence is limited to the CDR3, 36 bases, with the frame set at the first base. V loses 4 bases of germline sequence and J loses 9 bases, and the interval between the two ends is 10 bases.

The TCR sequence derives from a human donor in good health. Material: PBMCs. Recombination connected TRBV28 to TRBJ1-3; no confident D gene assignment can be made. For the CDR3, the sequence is CASSSPGFTIYF. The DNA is TGTGCCAGCAGTTCCCCCGGTTTCACCATATATTTT.